The 3 T cell receptor beta chains below all came from one sample that was sequenced in a study of control samples from healthy donors and cancer patients. Some clones are missing from TCRdb's copy, which holds only in-frame ones; the method was immunoSEQ multiplex PCR. The table has 90,000 to 100,000 clones, 82% seen once; the top ten hold roughly 2%. Sequenced sample: blood. The receptors were sampled from a man in his sixties in good health.

The V and J genes are TRBV4-1 and TRBJ2-1, with D unresolved. The CDR3 covers 15 residues. Germline CDR1 is MGHRA and CDR2 is YSYEKL. V lost 1 base to trimming and J lost 6 bases, with 13 bases between them. CDR3 sequence reads: CASSQAGLPPNEQFF. The CDR3, as DNA: TGCGCCAGCAGCCAAGCCGGGCTCCCCCCCAATGAGCAGTTCTTC.

V gene TRBV7-9 combines with J gene TRBJ2-7; no clear D. The CDR3 length is 12 residues. Trimming removed 7 bases from V and 1 base from J, with 8 bases in between. CDR1 is SEHNR, CDR2 FQNEAQ, per germline (reference sequence). The CDR3 is CASTAGSYEQYF. CDR3 nucleotides: TGTGCCAGCACAGCCGGGTCCTACGAGCAGTACTTC.

V is TRBV28 and J is TRBJ2-7; 12 bases fit TRBD2. The CDR3 runs 15 residues. Losses at the gene ends were 6 bases for V and 2 bases for J; bases not matched to a gene: 5. In germline, CDR1 is MDHEN, CDR2 SYDVKM. DNA of the CDR3: TGTGCCAGCAGGGGGACTAGCGGGTATGCCTACGAGCAGTACTTC. Its translation: CASRGTSGYAYEQYF.